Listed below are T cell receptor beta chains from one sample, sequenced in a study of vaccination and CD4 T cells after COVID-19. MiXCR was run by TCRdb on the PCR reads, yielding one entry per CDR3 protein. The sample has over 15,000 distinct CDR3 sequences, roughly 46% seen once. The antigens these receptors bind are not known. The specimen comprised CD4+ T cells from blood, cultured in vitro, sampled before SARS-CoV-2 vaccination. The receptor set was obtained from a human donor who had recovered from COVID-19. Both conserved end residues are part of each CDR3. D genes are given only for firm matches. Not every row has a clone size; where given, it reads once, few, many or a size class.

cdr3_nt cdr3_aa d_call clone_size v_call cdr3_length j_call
TGCAGTGCTAGAGATATTAAGGGGTCCAATGAAAAACTGTTTTTT CSARDIKGSNEKLFF . . TRBV20-1 15 TRBJ1-4
TGCGCCAGCAGCTTGGAATGGGGGAACACTGAAGCTTTCTTT CASSLEWGNTEAFF . once TRBV5-1 14 TRBJ1-1
TGTGCCAGCAGCCTACGGGACAGAGACACTGAAGCTTTCTTT CASSLRDRDTEAFF TRBD1 . TRBV7-9 14 TRBJ1-1
TGTGCCAGCAGTATTACAGGGATAAACACTGAAGCTTTCTTT CASSITGINTEAFF . . TRBV28 14 TRBJ1-1
TGTGCCAGCAGCCCAGATACACGGCTGGGGGCTTTCTTT CASSPDTRLGAFF . . TRBV7-9 13 TRBJ1-1
TGTGCCACCAGCAGAGCCGGACAGGGACTTAGTACAGATACGCAGTATTTT CATSRAGQGLSTDTQYF TRBD1 few TRBV15 17 TRBJ2-3
TGTGCTAGTAGTAGAGGTCCAGGGATTTCTGAAGCTTTCTTT CASSRGPGISEAFF . . TRBV19 14 TRBJ1-1
TGTGCCAGCAGTGAAACAAGGTATAGCAATCAGCCCCAGCATTTT CASSETRYSNQPQHF . . TRBV2 15 TRBJ1-5
TGTGCCATCAGTGAAAGGCGAGACACTGAAGCTTTCTTT CAISERRDTEAFF . . TRBV10-3 13 TRBJ1-1
TGTGCCAGCAGTTACTCCTCTATTGGGGGCTACGAGCAGTACTTC CASSYSSIGGYEQYF . . TRBV6-2/TRBV6-3 15 TRBJ2-7
TGTGCCAGTACCTTAGGGACAGGGTCAGATACGCAGTATTTT CASTLGTGSDTQYF TRBD1 . TRBV19 14 TRBJ2-3
TGCAGTGCCCTGTTAGATTCCGGGGAGCTGTTTTTT CSALLDSGELFF . . TRBV20-1 12 TRBJ2-2
TGCGCCAGCACCCGGGACAGAAAGAACACTGAAGCTTTCTTT CASTRDRKNTEAFF TRBD1 . TRBV10-1 14 TRBJ1-1
TGTGCCAGCAGCTTAGTTCCAGGGGGTAATTCACCCCTCCACTTT CASSLVPGGNSPLHF TRBD1 . TRBV11-3 15 TRBJ1-6